This T cell receptor beta chain was recorded in a study of blood T cell repertoires in COVID-19. Here immunoSEQ multiplex PCR was the method, and the copy in TCRdb shows in-frame clones only, minus some. The sample holds about 23,000 clones, approximately 80% seen once. CDR3 length equals 15 residues. V lost 6 bases, J lost 1 base, and 16 bases lay in between. The germline CDR1 and CDR2 sequences are SGHNT and YYREEE (reference sequence). The source is a man aged 65-85 years with acute or convalescent COVID-19. V is TRBV5-4 and J is TRBJ2-5; D perhaps matches TRBD2 (6 bases). The sample taken for sequencing was peripheral blood. The CDR3 is CASTQVAAPQETQYF. The CDR3 nucleotides are TGTGCCAGCACCCAAGTAGCGGCACCCCAAGAGACCCAGTACTTC. Filled out from reference TRBV5-4 and TRBJ2-5, the complete variable domain reads ETGVTQSPTHLIKTRGQQVTLRCSSQSGHNTVSWYQQALGQGPQFIFQYYREEENGRGNFPPRFSGLQFPNYSSELNVNALELDDSALYLCASTQVAAPQETQYFGPGTRLLVL.